Each of the 31 T cell receptor beta chains below was sequenced from the same sample in a study of blood T cell repertoires in COVID-19. Data came from immunoSEQ multiplex PCR; TCRdb stores just in-frame clones and leaves some out. The repertoire holds around 50,000 clones, with under 90% as singletons. Sequenced input: peripheral blood. The origin of the receptors is a man older than 75 with COVID-19, enrolled during active disease.

V usage is TRBV5-6 and J usage is TRBJ1-2; D unresolved. Between the trimmed V and J ends, which lost 4 bases and 0 bases, there was a span of 16 bases. This CDR3 has 16 residues. Germline loops: CDR1 SGHDT, CDR2 YYEEEE. CDR3 bases: TGTGCCAGCAGCGTAGGACTGAATAGAGCTAACTATGGCTACACCTTC. Protein sequence: CASSVGLNRANYGYTF.

This rearrangement joins TRBV6-2 or TRBV6-3 to TRBJ2-2; TRBD1 might be the D (6 bases). Trimming removed 2 bases at V and 4 bases at J, with 14 bases between. CDR3 length: 16 residues. Germline CDR1 reads MNHEY; CDR2 reads SVGEGT. The CDR3, as DNA: TGTGCCAGCAGTTACCCGACAGGAGGAACCACCGGGGAGCTGTTTTTT. Translating gives CASSYPTGGTTGELFF.

This rearrangement joins TRBV18 to TRBJ2-1; D possibly corresponds to TRBD1 (5 bases). Trimming took off 5 bases at V and 8 bases at J, with 10 bases between the two ends. Germline loops: CDR1 KGHSH, CDR2 LQKENI. The length of the CDR3 is 12 residues. CDR3 nucleotides: TGTGCCAGCTCATCCTTAGGGGATGAGCAGTTCTTC. It is translated as CASSSLGDEQFF.

This chain links TRBV5-5 with TRBJ2-7; TRBD2 is a possible D gene (5 bases). Deletions cut 0 bases from V and 3 bases from J, with 19 bases between. Per germline, CDR1 SGHKS and CDR2 YYEKEE (reference sequence). The CDR3 contains 17 residues. As DNA, the CDR3 is TGTGCCAGCAGCTTGGTCATCAGCCGGGCCGGGAACTACGAGCAGTACTTC. Translating gives CASSLVISRAGNYEQYF.

The chain couples TRBV6-5 to TRBJ1-3; a weak D match, TRBD1 (5 bases). CDR1 and CDR2 (germline): MNHEY, SVGAGI. V was pared by 2 bases and J by 0 bases, with 11 bases between. The CDR3 is 16 residues long. The CDR3 here is CASSYNRPDSGNTIYF. In DNA, the CDR3 is TGTGCCAGCAGTTACAACAGGCCCGACTCTGGAAACACCATATATTTT.

Notes on this clone: Other nucleotide sequences from this sample produce the same CDR3. The CDR3 DNA is TGCGCCAGCAGCCAGGGACTGCAGAACACCGGGGAGCTGTTTTTT. Translation: CASSQGLQNTGELFF. This sequence joins TRBV5-1 and TRBJ2-2; maybe TRBD2 (6 bases). This CDR3 contains 15 residues. Germline V CDR1 and CDR2: SGHRS, YFSETQ. Trimming pared 4 bases from V and 1 base from J, leaving 11 bases between.

This chain uses TRBV19 with TRBJ1-5; maybe TRBD1 (5 bases). This CDR3 is 14 amino acids long. Germline V CDR1 and CDR2: LNHDA, SQIVND (reference sequence). The ends were cut back, 3 bases at V and 7 bases at J, with 13 bases in the middle. CDR3 nucleotide sequence: TGTGCCAGTAGTATTGGGGGGTCGGGGCAGCCCCAGCATTTT. It encodes CASSIGGSGQPQHF.

On this clone itself: A junction end diverges from the germline sequence, so it may reflect a read error. The chain joins TRBV24-1 to TRBJ2-2, with 9 nucleotides matching TRBD1. Germline V gene data show CDR1 as KGHDR and CDR2 as SFDVKD. The CDR3 contains 16 residues. The chain's CDR3 is CASSVPGTGTTGELFF. The CDR3 DNA reads as TGTGCCTCCAGTGTCCCCGGGACAGGGACGACCGGGGAGCTGTTTTTT.

The chain carries TRBV5-3 and TRBJ2-7; TRBD1 is a possible D gene (5 bases). TRBV5-3 is known as an ORF, though its function is uncertain. The CDR3 length is 14 residues. V was cut by 0 bases and J by 3 bases, with 10 bases left in between. The CDR3 region has the DNA TGTGCCAGAAGCTTGGGCAGGGCCTACTACGAGCAGTACGTC. The encoded protein is CARSLGRAYYEQYV.

This chain connects TRBV28 to TRBJ2-5; TRBD2 aligns across 14 bases. J gave up 5 bases and V 3 bases, and 8 bases lay outside the gene matches. Germline assignment: CDR1 MDHEN and CDR2 SYDVKM. The CDR3 loop spans 17 amino acids. The CDR3 DNA reads TGTGCCAGCAGTTTTCTGACTAGCGGGGGGGCCGAGGAGACCCAGTACTTC. Translating gives CASSFLTSGGAEETQYF.

The chain uses TRBV6-5 and TRBJ2-2, with 8 bases that match TRBD1. Germline-derived CDR1 and CDR2 are MNHEY and SVGAGI. This CDR3 region has 15 residues. The J segment lost 0 bases and the V segment lost 7 bases, leaving 4 bases of the junction unmatched. As DNA, the CDR3 is TGTGCCAGCACCCGGACAGGGACGAACACCGGGGAGCTGTTTTTT. It yields the protein CASTRTGTNTGELFF.

This clone was seen a handful of times. The genes are TRBV6-2 or TRBV6-3 and TRBJ1-5; D gene unclear. CDR1 and CDR2 (germline): MNHEY, SVGEGT. The CDR3 consists of 14 residues. Trimming pared 6 bases from V and 2 bases from J, leaving 11 bases between. CDR3 sequence (DNA): TGTGCCAGCAGCCCCGCGAGGGGCAATCAGCCCCAGCATTTT. Residues: CASSPARGNQPQHF.

The genes are TRBV6-5 and TRBJ1-1; no clear D gene. The CDR3 has 13 amino acids. From germline, CDR1 is MNHEY and CDR2 SVGAGI. Trimming removed 8 bases at V and 1 base at J, with 11 bases between. The CDR3 loop reads CASVPPGNTEAFF. The CDR3, as DNA: TGTGCCAGCGTCCCGCCGGGGAACACTGAAGCTTTCTTT.

The gene calls are TRBV7-3 and TRBJ1-2; 7 nucleotides line up with TRBD1. The length of the CDR3 is 14 residues. CDR1 and CDR2 (germline): SGHTA, FQGTGA. V lost 3 bases, J lost 2 bases, and 3 bases stayed unmatched. The CDR3 protein is CASSFTGDNYGYTF. DNA for the CDR3: TGTGCCAGCAGCTTCACAGGGGACAACTATGGCTACACCTTC.

This chain joins TRBV3-1 (or the pseudogene TRBV3-2) and TRBJ2-5; 7 nucleotides align to TRBD2. The CDR3 is 14 amino acids. Germline V gives CDR1 LGHDT, CDR2 YNNKEL (reference sequence). V gave up 11 bases and J gave up 4 bases; unmatched junction bases: 13. The CDR3 DNA reads as TGTGCCGCTAGAACCCATGGGAGGGGAGAGACCCAGTACTTC. It encodes CAARTHGRGETQYF.

This clone was seen a few times. The V and J genes are TRBV29-1 and TRBJ2-6; 7 positions agree with TRBD1. This CDR3 is built from 18 residues. Germline loops: CDR1 SQVTM, CDR2 ANQGSEA. V shed 0 bases and J 3 bases; nucleotides not matched to a gene: 11. In DNA form, the CDR3 reads TGCAGCGTTGAAGATCGGGGCAGGGGGACCTTTGGGGCCAACGTCCTGACTTTC. Amino acids: CSVEDRGRGTFGANVLTF.

V is TRBV6-2 or TRBV6-3 and J is TRBJ1-5, with a weak D call TRBD1 (6 bases). V dropped 2 bases and J dropped 1 base, with 21 bases sitting between them. The length of the CDR3 is 19 residues. The germline V gene has CDR1 MNHEY and CDR2 SVGEGT. CDR3 nucleotides: TGTGCCAGCAGTTACACAGGGCGAATGGGGACCGGGAGCAATCAGCCCCAGCATTTT. This sequence encodes CASSYTGRMGTGSNQPQHF.

The rearrangement uses TRBV18 and TRBJ1-2; TRBD1 matches 9 bases. CDR3 length: 16 amino acids. The V and J ends lost 5 bases and 5 bases, in that order; junction bases with no gene match: 12. From germline, CDR1 is KGHSH and CDR2 LQKENI. CDR3 in amino acids: CASSSQPPGTGYGYTF. CDR3 DNA sequence: TGTGCCAGCTCATCCCAACCTCCCGGGACAGGGTATGGCTACACCTTC.

The chain couples TRBV19 to TRBJ2-1, with 7 bases that match TRBD2. The CDR3 loop spans 15 amino acids. Trimming cost V 4 bases and J 6 bases; bases outside gene matches: 9. Germline CDR1 is LNHDA and CDR2 is SQIVND (reference sequence). DNA of the CDR3: TGTGCCAGTAGTAGGGGACTAAGCTCCCCCAATGAGCAGTTCTTC. Translated: CASSRGLSSPNEQFF.

The rearrangement joins TRBV3-1 (or the pseudogene TRBV3-2) to TRBJ2-5; 7 positions match TRBD2. The CDR3 has 14 amino acids. Germline trimming cut 4 bases from V and 5 bases from J; bases unmatched to any gene: 7. Per germline, CDR1 LGHDT and CDR2 YNNKEL (reference sequence). CDR3 in amino acids: CASSPTSDSETQYF. CDR3 bases: TGTGCCAGCAGCCCTACTAGCGACAGTGAGACCCAGTACTTC.

This sequence joins TRBV25-1 and TRBJ1-5, with D tentatively TRBD1 (5 bases). CDR1 is MGHDK and CDR2 is SYGVNS in the germline V gene. This CDR3 is 15 amino acids long. The V gene lost 6 bases and the J gene lost 8 bases, with 20 bases spanning the gap. The DNA for the CDR3 is TGTGCCAGCAGCTCCGGGACGGCGGGGACGAAGCCCCAGCATTTT. Its protein is CASSSGTAGTKPQHF.

The chain has TRBV5-1 and TRBJ1-1; D unresolved. Per germline, CDR1 SGHRS and CDR2 YFSETQ. This CDR3 is built from 14 residues. V lost 2 bases and J 0 bases, leaving 8 bases between the germline ends. CDR3 bases: TGCGCCAGCAGCTTCACCCCAGTGAACACTGAAGCTTTCTTT. It is translated as CASSFTPVNTEAFF.

This chain uses TRBV7-3 with TRBJ1-1, with a weak D call TRBD1 (6 bases). Germline assignment: CDR1 SGHTA and CDR2 FQGTGA. Deletions cut 5 bases from V and 11 bases from J, with 21 bases between. The CDR3 sequence is 14 residues long. DNA for the CDR3: TGTGCCAGCAGCCCCAGGGGCGGGTTACCAGAGGCTTTCTTT. As protein: CASSPRGGLPEAFF.

The genes are TRBV6-2 or TRBV6-3 and TRBJ2-7, with D possibly TRBD1 on 5 matching bases. V was clipped by 3 bases and J by 3 bases, with 18 bases between them. This CDR3 comprises 16 residues. The germline gives CDR1 MNHEY, CDR2 SVGEGT. Here the CDR3 DNA reads TGTGCCAGCAGTTATGGGGCTGGGGCGGCTGACTACGAGCAGTACGTC. Translation: CASSYGAGAADYEQYV.

The chain couples TRBV6-4 to TRBJ1-2; D possibly corresponds to TRBD1 (6 bases). Trimming shortened V by 2 bases and J by 4 bases, and 14 bases separated the two germline ends. Germline CDR1 MRHNA, CDR2 SNTAGT. CDR3 size: 15 residues. The chain's CDR3 is CASSDVGGGLYGYTF. The CDR3 DNA reads as TGTGCCAGCAGTGACGTCGGGGGGGGGCTCTATGGCTACACCTTC.

The chain joins TRBV23-1 to TRBJ2-7; 9 nucleotides match TRBD1. TRBV23-1 has ORF status, its function being uncertain. The CDR3 extends over 15 amino acids. V trimming: 1 base; J trimming: 3 bases; junction bases outside the gene matches: 4. The CDR3 DNA follows: TGCGCCAGCAGTCAATTTGGGACAGGGCTCTACGAGCAGTACGTC. Amino acids: CASSQFGTGLYEQYV.

This clone was counted a few times. This rearrangement joins TRBV25-1 to TRBJ1-2; 11 bases are a match to TRBD1. CDR1 is MGHDK and CDR2 is SYGVNS in the germline V gene. The CDR3 sequence is 15 residues long. The trim removed 8 bases at V and 5 bases at J, leaving 10 bases unmatched. DNA of the CDR3: TGTGCCAGCGGACGCTCCGGGACAGGGGGATATGGCTACACCTTC. The encoded protein is CASGRSGTGGYGYTF.

The gene calls are TRBV5-6 and TRBJ1-2; 9 bases are a match to TRBD1. The length of the CDR3 is 14 residues. V lost 0 bases, J lost 4 bases, and 1 base stayed unmatched. Germline V gene lookup returns CDR1 SGHDT and CDR2 YYEEEE. This CDR3 reads CASSLVGQGYGYTF. DNA for the CDR3: TGTGCCAGCAGCTTGGTGGGACAGGGCTATGGCTACACCTTC.

This chain links TRBV7-6 with TRBJ2-7; D perhaps matches TRBD2 (5 bases). The CDR3 sequence is 13 residues long. The germline V gene encodes CDR1 SGHVS and CDR2 FNYEAQ. V gave up 5 bases and J gave up 2 bases, with 10 bases separating them. CDR3 sequence reads: CASSRSGPYEQYF. The CDR3 nucleotides read TGTGCCAGCAGCCGGAGCGGACCCTACGAGCAGTACTTC.

V usage is TRBV28 and J usage is TRBJ2-7; 7 bases fit TRBD2. Trimming at V came to 4 bases and at J to 5 bases, leaving 11 bases not matched to a gene. Per germline, CDR1 MDHEN and CDR2 SYDVKM. The CDR3 totals 15 residues. The CDR3 sequence is CASSSGGEGGNEQYF. The CDR3 bases are TGTGCCAGCAGTTCTGGGGGTGAGGGAGGGAACGAGCAGTACTTC.

In DNA, the CDR3 is TGTGCCAGCAGCCAATGGTGGTCGGGGGAAGACTATGGCTACACCTTC. It encodes CASSQWWSGEDYGYTF. The gene calls are TRBV3-1 (or the pseudogene TRBV3-2) and TRBJ1-2; maybe TRBD1 (5 bases). CDR3 length equals 16 residues. The germline V gene encodes CDR1 LGHDT and CDR2 YNNKEL (reference sequence). Between the trimmed V and J ends, which lost 2 bases and 3 bases, there was a span of 16 bases.